These T cell receptor beta chains were read from a single sample in a study of cytomegalovirus exposure and HLA in healthy donors. TCRdb keeps only in-frame clones here, not all; method: immunoSEQ multiplex PCR. Of tens of thousands of clones listed, roughly 73% are singletons. Sequenced material: PBMCs. The receptors stem from a man aged 40-55 years in good health and CMV-seronegative. CDR3s include the opening cysteine and the closing phenylalanine or tryptophan. The D gene is left open where the match is weak. Some rows mark clone size as missing; the rest say once, few, many or name a class of expanded clone.

>TRBD1|TRBJ1-1|15|TRBV29-1|NA
CSVSRDRGRYTEAFF
TGCAGCGTATCACGGGACAGGGGGCGATACACTGAAGCTTTCTTT
>TRBD2|TRBJ2-3|15|TRBV4-1|NA
CASSHSSGPTDTQYF
TGCGCCAGCAGCCACTCTAGCGGACCTACAGATACGCAGTATTTT
>TRBD1|TRBJ1-2|15|TRBV5-1|NA
CASSLVAGGIYGYTF
TGCGCCAGCAGCTTGGTCGCAGGGGGCATCTATGGCTACACCTTC
>TRBD1|TRBJ1-1|13|TRBV27|NA
CASIHRGNTEAFF
TGTGCCAGCATCCACAGGGGAAACACTGAAGCTTTCTTT
>TRBD2|TRBJ2-1|16|TRBV7-6|NA
CASSLGGGGAYNEQFF
TGTGCCAGCAGCTTAGGGGGCGGGGGGGCGTACAATGAGCAGTTCTTC
>NA|TRBJ1-1|18|TRBV4-1|NA
CATSQGILARGRNTEAFF
TGCGCCACCAGCCAAGGAATACTTGCCAGGGGACGGAACACTGAAGCTTTCTTT
>NA|TRBJ1-1|14|TRBV2|NA
CASSEPGADTEAFF
TGTGCCAGCAGTGAGCCAGGGGCGGACACTGAAGCTTTCTTT
>TRBD1|TRBJ1-1|17|TRBV5-1|few
CASSLFGTGVGATEAFF
TGCGCCAGCAGCTTGTTCGGGACAGGGGTTGGGGCCACTGAAGCTTTCTTT
>TRBD1|TRBJ1-3|16|TRBV25-1|NA
CASGETGKSTGNTIYF
TGTGCCAGCGGGGAGACAGGGAAGTCAACTGGAAACACCATATATTTT
>TRBD1|TRBJ1-2|13|TRBV28|NA
CASWDRINYGYTF
TGTGCCAGCTGGGACAGGATTAACTATGGCTACACCTTC
>TRBD1|TRBJ1-1|16|TRBV5-1|NA
CASSRETGVRNTEAFF
TGCGCCAGCAGTAGGGAAACAGGGGTTCGGAACACTGAAGCTTTCTTT
>TRBD1|TRBJ2-7|15|TRBV6-5|few
CASSPGQGSVYEQYF
TGTGCCAGCAGCCCGGGACAGGGTTCTGTATACGAGCAGTACTTC
>TRBD2|TRBJ2-1|16|TRBV6-5|NA
CASSYTLAGGLNEQFF
TGTGCCAGCAGTTACACCCTAGCGGGAGGGCTCAATGAGCAGTTCTTC
>TRBD1|TRBJ2-7|14|TRBV9|many
CASSVGQGAYEQYF
TGTGCCAGCAGCGTAGGGCAGGGGGCTTACGAGCAGTACTTC
>NA|TRBJ1-1|13|TRBV27|NA
CASSLSVNTEAFF
TGTGCCAGCAGTTTGTCAGTGAACACTGAAGCTTTCTTT
>NA|TRBJ2-5|14|TRBV25-1|NA
CASSESRVDGTQYF
TGTGCCAGCAGTGAAAGCAGGGTGGACGGGACCCAGTACTTC
>TRBD1|TRBJ1-2|18|TRBV5-1|NA
CASSYGTGRLTTNYGYTF
TGCGCCAGCAGCTACGGGACAGGCAGACTCACTACTAACTATGGCTACACCTTC
>TRBD2|TRBJ2-1|16|TRBV2|NA
CASEAERPGLANEQFF
TGTGCCAGCGAAGCTGAGAGACCGGGACTAGCGAATGAGCAGTTCTTC
>NA|TRBJ2-5|16|TRBV5-6|few
CASSFKFTSRSQTQYF
TGTGCCAGCAGCTTTAAATTTACTAGTAGGTCGCAGACCCAGTACTTC
>NA|TRBJ2-7|15|TRBV4-1|few
CASSLLWAGAYEQYF
TGCGCCAGCAGCCTACTGTGGGCAGGGGCCTACGAGCAGTACTTC
>TRBD1|TRBJ2-1|12|TRBV28|NA
CASSSTGNEQFF
TGTGCCAGCAGTTCGACAGGGAATGAGCAGTTCTTC
>TRBD1|TRBJ1-1|15|TRBV6-5|NA
CASRDAGQGNTEAFF
TGTGCCAGCAGGGACGCAGGACAGGGGAACACTGAAGCTTTCTTT
>NA|TRBJ2-2|12|TRBV30|once
CAWGRGAGELFF
TGTGCCTGGGGCAGGGGGGCCGGGGAGCTGTTTTTT
>TRBD1|TRBJ2-3|15|TRBV9|NA
CASSASGYRGDTQYF
TGTGCCAGCAGCGCCTCAGGTTACAGGGGGGATACGCAGTATTTT